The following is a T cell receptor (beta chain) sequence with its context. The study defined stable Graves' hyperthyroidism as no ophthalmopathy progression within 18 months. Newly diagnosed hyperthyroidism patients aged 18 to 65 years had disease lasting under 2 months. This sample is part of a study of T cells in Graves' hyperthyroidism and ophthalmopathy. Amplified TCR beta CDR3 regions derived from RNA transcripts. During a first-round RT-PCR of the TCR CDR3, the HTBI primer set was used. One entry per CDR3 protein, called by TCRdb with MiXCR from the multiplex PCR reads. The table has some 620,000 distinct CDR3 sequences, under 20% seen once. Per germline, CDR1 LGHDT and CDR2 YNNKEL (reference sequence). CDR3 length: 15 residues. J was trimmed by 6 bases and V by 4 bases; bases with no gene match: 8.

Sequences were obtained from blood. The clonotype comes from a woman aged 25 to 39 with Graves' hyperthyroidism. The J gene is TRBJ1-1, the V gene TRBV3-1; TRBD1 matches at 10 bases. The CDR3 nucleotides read TGTGCCAGCAGCCTGCCGGGACAGGGGAGGCCTGAAGCTTTCTTT. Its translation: CASSLPGQGRPEAFF.